This T cell receptor (beta chain) was recovered during a study of T cell responses to AZD1222 COVID-19 vaccine. Study-level findings and limits: Scientists sampled the repertoires only once the peak T cell response had passed. Mostly white British, mostly female donors; authors suggested clonal diversity may be underestimated.

Using immunoSEQ multiplex PCR, the repertoire was profiled, and TCRdb retains in-frame clones only, with some absent. The repertoire holds 180,000 or so clones, with more than 75% as singletons. Investigators merged groups given second doses at roughly 4 or roughly 12 weeks. A word on this clone: Its target is unknown.

Trimming removed 3 bases from V and 5 bases from J, with 11 bases in between. CDR3 length: 13 amino acids. CDR1 is LNHDA and CDR2 is SQIVND in the germline V gene (reference sequence). The sequence came from an adult who received the AZD1222 COVID-19 vaccine. This chain joins TRBV19 and TRBJ2-7; possibly TRBD1 for D (6 bases). The sequencing here drew on peripheral blood, taken 28 days after the second AZD1222 dose. CDR3 amino acids: CASSITRGNEQYF. In DNA, the CDR3 is TGTGCCAGTAGTATTACCAGGGGCAACGAGCAGTACTTC.